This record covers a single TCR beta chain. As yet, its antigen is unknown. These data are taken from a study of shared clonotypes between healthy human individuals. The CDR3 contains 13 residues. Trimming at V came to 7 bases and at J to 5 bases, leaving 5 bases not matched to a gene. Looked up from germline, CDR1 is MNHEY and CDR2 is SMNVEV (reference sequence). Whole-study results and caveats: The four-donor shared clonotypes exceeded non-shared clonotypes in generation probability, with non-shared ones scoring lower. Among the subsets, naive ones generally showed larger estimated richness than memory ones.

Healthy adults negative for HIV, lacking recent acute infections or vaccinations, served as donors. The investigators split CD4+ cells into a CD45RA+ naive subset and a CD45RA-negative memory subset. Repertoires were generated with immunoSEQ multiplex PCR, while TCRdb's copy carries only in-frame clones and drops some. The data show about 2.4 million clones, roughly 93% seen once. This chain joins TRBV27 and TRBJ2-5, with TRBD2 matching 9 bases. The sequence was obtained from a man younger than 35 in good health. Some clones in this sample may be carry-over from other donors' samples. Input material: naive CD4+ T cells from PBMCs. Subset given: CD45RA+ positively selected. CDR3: CASTPRGGETQYF. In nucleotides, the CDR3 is TGTGCCAGCACCCCGCGGGGGGGGGAGACCCAGTACTTC.